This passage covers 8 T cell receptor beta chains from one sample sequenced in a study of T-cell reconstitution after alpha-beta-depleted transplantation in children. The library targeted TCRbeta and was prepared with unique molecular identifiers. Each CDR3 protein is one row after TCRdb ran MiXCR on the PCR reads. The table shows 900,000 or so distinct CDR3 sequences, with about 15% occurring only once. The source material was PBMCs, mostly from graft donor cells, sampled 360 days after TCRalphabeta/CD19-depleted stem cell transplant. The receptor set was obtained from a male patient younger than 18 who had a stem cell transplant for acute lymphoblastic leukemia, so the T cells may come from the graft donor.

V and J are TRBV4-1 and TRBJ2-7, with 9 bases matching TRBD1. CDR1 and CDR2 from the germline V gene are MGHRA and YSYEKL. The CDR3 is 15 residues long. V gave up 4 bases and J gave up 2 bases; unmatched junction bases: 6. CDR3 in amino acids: CASSPGDRAPYEQYF. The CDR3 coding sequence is TGCGCCAGCAGCCCGGGGGACAGGGCACCCTACGAGCAGTACTTC.

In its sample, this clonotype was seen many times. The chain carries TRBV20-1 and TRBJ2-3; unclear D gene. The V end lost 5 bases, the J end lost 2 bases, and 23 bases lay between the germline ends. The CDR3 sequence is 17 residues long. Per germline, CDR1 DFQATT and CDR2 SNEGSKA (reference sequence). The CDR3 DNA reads TGCAGTGCTGACACCCTTCGCCTGGCGGTACTCACAGATACGCAGTATTTT. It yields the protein CSADTLRLAVLTDTQYF.

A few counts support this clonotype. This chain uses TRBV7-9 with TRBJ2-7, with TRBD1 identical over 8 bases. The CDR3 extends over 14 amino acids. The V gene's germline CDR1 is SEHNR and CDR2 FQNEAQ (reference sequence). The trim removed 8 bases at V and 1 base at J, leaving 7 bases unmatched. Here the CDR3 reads CASLGQGPSYEQYF. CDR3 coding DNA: TGTGCCAGCCTTGGACAGGGACCGTCCTACGAGCAGTACTTC.

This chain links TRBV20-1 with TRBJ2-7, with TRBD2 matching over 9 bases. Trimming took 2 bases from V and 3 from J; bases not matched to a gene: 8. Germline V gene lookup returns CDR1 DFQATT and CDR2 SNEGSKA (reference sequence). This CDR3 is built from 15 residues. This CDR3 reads CSARKGLAGNYEQYF. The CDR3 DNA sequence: TGCAGTGCTAGAAAGGGGCTAGCGGGAAACTACGAGCAGTACTTC.

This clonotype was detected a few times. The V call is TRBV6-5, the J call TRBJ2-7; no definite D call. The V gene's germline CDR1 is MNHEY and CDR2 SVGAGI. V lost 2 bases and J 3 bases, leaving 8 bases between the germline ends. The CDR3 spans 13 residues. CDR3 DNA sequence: TGTGCCAGCAGTTACCCACCCGTCTACGAGCAGTACTTC. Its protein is CASSYPPVYEQYF.

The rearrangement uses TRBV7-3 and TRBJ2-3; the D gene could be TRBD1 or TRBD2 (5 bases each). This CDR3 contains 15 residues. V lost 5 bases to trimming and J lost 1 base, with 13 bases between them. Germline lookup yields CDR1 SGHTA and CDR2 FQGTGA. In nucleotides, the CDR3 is TGTGCCAGCAGCCCCCGGGACCACCGCACAGATACGCAGTATTTT. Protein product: CASSPRDHRTDTQYF.

As DNA, the CDR3 is TGTGCCAGCAGTCGGACAGTTCATGGCTACACCTTC. It is translated as CASSRTVHGYTF. V and J are TRBV12-3 or TRBV12-4 and TRBJ1-2; D is perhaps TRBD1 (6 bases). The length of the CDR3 is 12 residues. Trimming pared 5 bases from V and 6 bases from J, leaving 10 bases between.

CDR3 amino acids: CAISDGGTEQFF. The CDR3 region has the DNA TGTGCCATCAGTGATGGGGGGACGGAGCAGTTCTTC. The chain links TRBV10-3 to TRBJ2-1; D possibly corresponds to TRBD2 (6 bases). The V end was cut by 3 bases, the J end by 10 bases, with 10 bases between. Germline lookup yields CDR1 ENHRY and CDR2 SYGVKD. CDR3 length: 12 residues.